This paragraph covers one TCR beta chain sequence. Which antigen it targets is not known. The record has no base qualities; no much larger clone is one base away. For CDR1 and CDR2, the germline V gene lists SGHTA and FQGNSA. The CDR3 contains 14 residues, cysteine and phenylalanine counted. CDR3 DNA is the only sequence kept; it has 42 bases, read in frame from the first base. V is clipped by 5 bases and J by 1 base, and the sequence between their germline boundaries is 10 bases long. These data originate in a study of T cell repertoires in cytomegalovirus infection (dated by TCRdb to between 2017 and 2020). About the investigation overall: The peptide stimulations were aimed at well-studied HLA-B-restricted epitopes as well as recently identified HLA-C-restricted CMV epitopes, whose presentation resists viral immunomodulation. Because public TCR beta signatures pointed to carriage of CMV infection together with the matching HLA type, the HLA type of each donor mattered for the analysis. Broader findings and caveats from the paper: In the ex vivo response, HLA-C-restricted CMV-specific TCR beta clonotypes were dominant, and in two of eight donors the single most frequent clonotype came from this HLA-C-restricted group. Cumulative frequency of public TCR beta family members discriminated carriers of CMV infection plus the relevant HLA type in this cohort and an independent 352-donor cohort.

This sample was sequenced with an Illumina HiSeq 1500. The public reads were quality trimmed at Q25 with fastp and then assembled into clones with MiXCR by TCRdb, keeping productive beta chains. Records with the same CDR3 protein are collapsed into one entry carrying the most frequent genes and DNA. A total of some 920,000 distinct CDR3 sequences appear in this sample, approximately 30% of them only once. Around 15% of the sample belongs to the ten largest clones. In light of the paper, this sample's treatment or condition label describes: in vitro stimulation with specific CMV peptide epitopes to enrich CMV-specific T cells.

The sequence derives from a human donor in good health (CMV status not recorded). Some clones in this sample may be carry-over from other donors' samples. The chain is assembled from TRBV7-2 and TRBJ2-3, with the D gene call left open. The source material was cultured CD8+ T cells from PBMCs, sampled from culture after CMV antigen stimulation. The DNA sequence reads TGTGCCAGCAGCCTCCCGTGGGGCACAGATACGCAGTATTTT. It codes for CASSLPWGTDTQYF.